The source of this T cell receptor (beta chain) is a study of regulatory T cells in long-lasting Graves disease. Study findings and constraints: Segments TRBV28, TRBJ1-2 and TRBJ2-5 showed preferential usage in persistent disease.

With iRepertoire HTBI primers and Arm-PCR of CDR3 regions, TCR beta libraries were built. MiXCR, applied by TCRdb to the multiplex PCR reads, yields one record per CDR3 protein. The table has 580,000 or so distinct CDR3 sequences, about 15% seen once. This clonotype was seen ten or more times. Its antigen remains unknown. Germline values: CDR1 MDHEN, CDR2 SYDVKM. This CDR3 spans 15 amino acids. The trim removed 6 bases at V and 2 bases at J, leaving 8 bases unmatched. Time point meaning: newly diagnosed GD, antithyroid drugs for less than 3 months. The TCR library was prepared using RNA isolated from PBMCs. These data also featured in a second study, about T cells in Graves' hyperthyroidism and ophthalmopathy. From that second work: Primed by the HTBI set, a first-round RT-PCR was run on the TCR CDR3.

This TCR derives from a man between 18 and 29 years old with Graves disease. Sample: peripheral blood mononuclear cells (PBMCs), taken at new diagnosis, from a patient treated with antithyroid drugs. The V gene is TRBV28, the J gene TRBJ1-1, with 8 bases matching TRBD1. The CDR3 region is CASRPRQGFNTEAFF. The CDR3 region has the DNA TGTGCCAGCAGGCCCAGACAGGGGTTTAACACTGAAGCTTTCTTT.